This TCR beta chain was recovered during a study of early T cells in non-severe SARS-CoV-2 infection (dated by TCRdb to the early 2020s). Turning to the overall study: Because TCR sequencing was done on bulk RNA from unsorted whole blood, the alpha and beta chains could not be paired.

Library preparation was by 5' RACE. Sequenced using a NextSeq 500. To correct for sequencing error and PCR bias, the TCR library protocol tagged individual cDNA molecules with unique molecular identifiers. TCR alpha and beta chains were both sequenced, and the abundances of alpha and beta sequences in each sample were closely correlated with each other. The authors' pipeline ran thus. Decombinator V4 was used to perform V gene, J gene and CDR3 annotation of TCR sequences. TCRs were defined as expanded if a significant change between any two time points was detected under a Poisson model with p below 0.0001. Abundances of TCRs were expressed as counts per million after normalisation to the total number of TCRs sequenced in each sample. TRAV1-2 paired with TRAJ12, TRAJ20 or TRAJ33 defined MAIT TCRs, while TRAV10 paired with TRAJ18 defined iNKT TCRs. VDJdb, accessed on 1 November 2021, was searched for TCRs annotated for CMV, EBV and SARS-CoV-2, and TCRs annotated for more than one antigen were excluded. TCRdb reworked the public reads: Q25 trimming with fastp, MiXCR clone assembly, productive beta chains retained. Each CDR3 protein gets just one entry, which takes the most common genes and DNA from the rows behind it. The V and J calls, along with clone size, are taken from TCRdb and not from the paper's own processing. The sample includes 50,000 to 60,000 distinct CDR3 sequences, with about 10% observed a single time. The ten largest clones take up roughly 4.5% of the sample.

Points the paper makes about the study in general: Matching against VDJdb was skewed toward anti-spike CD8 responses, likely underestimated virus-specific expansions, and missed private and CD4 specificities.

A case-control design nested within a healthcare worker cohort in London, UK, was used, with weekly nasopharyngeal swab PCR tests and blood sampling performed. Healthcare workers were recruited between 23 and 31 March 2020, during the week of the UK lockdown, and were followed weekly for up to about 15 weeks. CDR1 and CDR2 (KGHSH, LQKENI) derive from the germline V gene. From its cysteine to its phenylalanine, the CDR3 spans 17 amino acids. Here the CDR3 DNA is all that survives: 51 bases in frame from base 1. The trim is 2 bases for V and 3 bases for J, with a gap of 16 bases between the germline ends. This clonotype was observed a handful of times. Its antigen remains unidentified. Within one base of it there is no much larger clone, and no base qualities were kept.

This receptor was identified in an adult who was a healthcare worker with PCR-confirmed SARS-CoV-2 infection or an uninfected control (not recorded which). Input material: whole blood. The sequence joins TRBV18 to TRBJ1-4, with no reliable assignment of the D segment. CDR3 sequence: CASSPAAAAYSNEKLFF. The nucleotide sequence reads TGTGCCAGCTCACCAGCGGCGGCAGCTTATTCTAATGAAAAACTGTTTTTT. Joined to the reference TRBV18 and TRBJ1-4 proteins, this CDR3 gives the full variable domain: NAGVMQNPRHLVRRRGQEARLRCSPMKGHSHVYWYRQLPEEGLKFMVYLQKENIIDESGMPKERFSAEFPKEGPSILRIQQVVRGDSAAYFCASSPAAAAYSNEKLFFGSGTQLSVL.